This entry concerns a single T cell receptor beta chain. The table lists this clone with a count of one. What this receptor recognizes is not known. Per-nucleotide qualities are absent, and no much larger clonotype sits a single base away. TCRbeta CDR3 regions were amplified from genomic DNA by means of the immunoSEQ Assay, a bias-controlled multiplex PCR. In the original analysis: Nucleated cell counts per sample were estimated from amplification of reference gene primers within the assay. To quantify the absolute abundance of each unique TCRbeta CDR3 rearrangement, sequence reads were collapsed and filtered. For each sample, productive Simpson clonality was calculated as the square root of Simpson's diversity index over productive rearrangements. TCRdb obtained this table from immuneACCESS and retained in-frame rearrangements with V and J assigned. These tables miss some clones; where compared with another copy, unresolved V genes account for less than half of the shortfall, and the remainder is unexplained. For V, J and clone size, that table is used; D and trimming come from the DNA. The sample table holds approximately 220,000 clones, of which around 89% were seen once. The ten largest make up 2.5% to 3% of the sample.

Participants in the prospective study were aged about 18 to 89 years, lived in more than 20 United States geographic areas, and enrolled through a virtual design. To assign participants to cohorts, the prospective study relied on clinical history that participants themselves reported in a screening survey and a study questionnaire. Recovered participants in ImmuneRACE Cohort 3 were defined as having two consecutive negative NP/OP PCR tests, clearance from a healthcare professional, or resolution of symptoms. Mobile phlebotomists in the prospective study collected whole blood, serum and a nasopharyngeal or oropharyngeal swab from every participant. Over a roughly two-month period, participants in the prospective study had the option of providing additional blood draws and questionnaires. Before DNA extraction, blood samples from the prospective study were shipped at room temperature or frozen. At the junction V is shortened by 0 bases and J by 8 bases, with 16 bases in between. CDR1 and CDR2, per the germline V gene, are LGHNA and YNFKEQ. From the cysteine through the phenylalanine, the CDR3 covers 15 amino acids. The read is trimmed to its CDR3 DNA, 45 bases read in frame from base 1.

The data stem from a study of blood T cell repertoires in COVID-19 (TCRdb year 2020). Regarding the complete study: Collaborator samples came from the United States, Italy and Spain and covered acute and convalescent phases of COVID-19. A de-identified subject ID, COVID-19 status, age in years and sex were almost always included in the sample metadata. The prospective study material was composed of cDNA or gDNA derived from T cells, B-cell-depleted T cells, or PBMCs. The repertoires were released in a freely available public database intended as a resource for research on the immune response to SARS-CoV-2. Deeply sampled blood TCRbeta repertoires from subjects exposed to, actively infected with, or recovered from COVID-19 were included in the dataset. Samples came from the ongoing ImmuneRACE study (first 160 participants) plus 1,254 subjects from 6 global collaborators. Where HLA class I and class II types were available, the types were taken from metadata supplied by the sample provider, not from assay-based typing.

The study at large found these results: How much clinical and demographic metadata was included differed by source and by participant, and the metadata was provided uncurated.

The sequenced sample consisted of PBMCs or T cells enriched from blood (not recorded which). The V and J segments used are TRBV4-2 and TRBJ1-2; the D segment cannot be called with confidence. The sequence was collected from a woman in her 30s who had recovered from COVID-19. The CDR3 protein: CASSQDPSSLRGYTF. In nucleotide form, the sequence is TGTGCCAGCAGCCAAGATCCCTCGAGTCTAAGAGGCTACACCTTC.